This T cell receptor beta chain came from a study of T cells in Graves' hyperthyroidism and ophthalmopathy. Study results and caveats: Through a model of 13 V-J features, ophthalmopathy was separated from stable hyperthyroidism.

Graves' hyperthyroidism showing no ophthalmopathy progression within 18 months was considered stable. Those patients with uncontrolled infection, other autoimmune disease, pregnancy or lactation were excluded. On this clonotype: Its target is not known.

Trimming removed 1 base at V and 8 bases at J, with 9 bases between. Germline CDR1 is SNHLY and CDR2 is FYNNEI. The CDR3 extends over 13 amino acids. Researchers amplified the TCR beta CDR3 regions from RNA transcripts. TCR CDR3 underwent first-round RT-PCR with the HTBI primer set. A single record per CDR3 protein comes from TCRdb applying MiXCR to the multiplex PCR reads. Here the sample spans 450,000 to 700,000 distinct CDR3 sequences, just over 45% being singletons. The sequenced sample was peripheral blood or thyroid tissue (not recorded which). The chain couples TRBV2 to TRBJ2-1; D remains ambiguous. The sequence came from a woman younger than 35 with Graves' hyperthyroidism. The CDR3 nucleotides read TGTGCCAGCAGTGAAGACCTTTGGGATGAGCAGTTCTTC. This sequence encodes CASSEDLWDEQFF.